The subject of this entry is one T cell receptor (beta chain). As yet, its antigen is unknown. These data belong to a study of blood T cells in healthy people across ages. Findings of the study overall: Diversity estimates drawn from one million T cells were deemed underestimates. Both naive CD4+ cell counts and diversity were greater in long-lived donors than in aged donors.

A second roughly 6 to 12 cycle PCR used barcoded and J-beta primers. TCRdb reanalysed the 5' RACE reads using MiXCR and keeps one entry per CDR3 protein. The sample contains around 780,000 distinct CDR3 sequences, about 56% of which appear only once. The receptor comes from a man between 40 and 49 years old in good health. The sample taken for sequencing was blood.

The CDR3 loop reads CASSLAGGRTYEQYF. DNA for the CDR3: TGTGCCAGCAGCTTGGCGGGAGGGCGGACCTACGAGCAGTACTTC. The V gene is TRBV11-3, the J gene TRBJ2-7; 9 nucleotides match TRBD2. The CDR3 spans 15 residues. Germline-derived CDR1 and CDR2 are SGHNT and YENEEA. The J segment lost 2 bases and the V segment lost 3 bases, leaving 5 bases of the junction unmatched. The whole variable domain, remainder taken from reference TRBV11-3 and TRBJ2-7, is EAGVVQSPRYKIIEKKQPVAFWCNPISGHNTLYWYLQNLGQGPELLIRYENEEAVDDSQLPKDRFSAERLKGVDSTLKIQPAELGDSAVYLCASSLAGGRTYEQYFGPGTRLTVT.